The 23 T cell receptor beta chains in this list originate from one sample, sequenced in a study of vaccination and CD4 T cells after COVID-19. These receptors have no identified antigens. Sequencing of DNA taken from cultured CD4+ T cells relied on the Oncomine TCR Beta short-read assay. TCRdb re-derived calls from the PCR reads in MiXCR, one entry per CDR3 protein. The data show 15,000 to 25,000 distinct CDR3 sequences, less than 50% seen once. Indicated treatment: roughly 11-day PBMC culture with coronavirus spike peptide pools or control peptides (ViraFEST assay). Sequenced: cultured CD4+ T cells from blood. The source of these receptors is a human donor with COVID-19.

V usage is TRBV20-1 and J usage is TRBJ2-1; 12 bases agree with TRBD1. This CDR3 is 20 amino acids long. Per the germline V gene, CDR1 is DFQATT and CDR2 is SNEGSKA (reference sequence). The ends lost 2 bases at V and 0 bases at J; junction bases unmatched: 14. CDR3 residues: CSARPAWDRGLQLSYNEQFF. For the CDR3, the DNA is TGCAGTGCTAGACCCGCCTGGGACAGGGGGCTGCAACTCTCCTACAATGAGCAGTTCTTC.

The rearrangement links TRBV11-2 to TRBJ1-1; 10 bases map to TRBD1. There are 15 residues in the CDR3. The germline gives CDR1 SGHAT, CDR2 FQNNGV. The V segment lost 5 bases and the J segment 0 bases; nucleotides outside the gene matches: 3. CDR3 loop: CASSRQGAMNTEAFF. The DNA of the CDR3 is TGTGCCAGCAGCCGACAGGGGGCAATGAACACTGAAGCTTTCTTT.

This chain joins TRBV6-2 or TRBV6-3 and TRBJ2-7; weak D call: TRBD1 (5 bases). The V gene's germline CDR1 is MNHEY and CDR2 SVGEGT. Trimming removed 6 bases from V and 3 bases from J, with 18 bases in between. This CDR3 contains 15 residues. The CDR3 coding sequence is TGTGCCAGCAGCGACTTCAGGGTCGCCGTCTACGAGCAGTACTTC. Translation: CASSDFRVAVYEQYF.

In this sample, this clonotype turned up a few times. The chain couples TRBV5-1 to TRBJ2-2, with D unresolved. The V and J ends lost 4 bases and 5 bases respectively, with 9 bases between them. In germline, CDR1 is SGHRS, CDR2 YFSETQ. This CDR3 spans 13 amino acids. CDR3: CASSRAATGELFF. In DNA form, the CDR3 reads TGCGCCAGCAGCAGGGCTGCGACCGGGGAGCTGTTTTTT.

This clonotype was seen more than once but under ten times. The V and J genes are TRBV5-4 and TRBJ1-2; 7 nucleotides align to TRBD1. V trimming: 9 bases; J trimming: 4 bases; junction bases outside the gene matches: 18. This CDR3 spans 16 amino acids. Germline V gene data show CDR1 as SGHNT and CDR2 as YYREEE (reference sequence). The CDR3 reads CATKAGTDRLSYGYTF. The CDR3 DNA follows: TGTGCCACCAAGGCCGGGACAGATAGACTAAGCTATGGCTACACCTTC.

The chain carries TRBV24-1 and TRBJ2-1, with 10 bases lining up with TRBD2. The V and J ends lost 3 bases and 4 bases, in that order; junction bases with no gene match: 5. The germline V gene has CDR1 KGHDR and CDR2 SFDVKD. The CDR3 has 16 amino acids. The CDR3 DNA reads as TGTGCCACCAGTGATGCACTAGCGGGGACATACAATGAGCAGTTCTTC. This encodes CATSDALAGTYNEQFF.

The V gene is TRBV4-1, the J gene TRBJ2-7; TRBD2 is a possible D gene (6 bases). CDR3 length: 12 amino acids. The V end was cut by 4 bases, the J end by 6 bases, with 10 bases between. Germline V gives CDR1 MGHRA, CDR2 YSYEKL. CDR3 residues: CASSRLVFEQYF. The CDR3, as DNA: TGCGCCAGCAGCCGACTAGTTTTCGAGCAGTACTTC.

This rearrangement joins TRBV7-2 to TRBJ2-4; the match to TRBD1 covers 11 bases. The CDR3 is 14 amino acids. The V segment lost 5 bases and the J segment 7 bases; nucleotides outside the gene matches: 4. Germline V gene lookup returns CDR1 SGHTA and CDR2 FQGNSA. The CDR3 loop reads CASSGQGAGNIQYF. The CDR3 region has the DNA TGTGCCAGCAGCGGACAGGGGGCTGGGAACATTCAGTACTTC.

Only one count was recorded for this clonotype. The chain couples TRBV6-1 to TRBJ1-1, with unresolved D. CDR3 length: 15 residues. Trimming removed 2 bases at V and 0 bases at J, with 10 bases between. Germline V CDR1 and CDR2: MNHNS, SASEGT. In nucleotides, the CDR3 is TGTGCCAGCAGTGAAAACGTCCTATTGAACACTGAAGCTTTCTTT. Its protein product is CASSENVLLNTEAFF.

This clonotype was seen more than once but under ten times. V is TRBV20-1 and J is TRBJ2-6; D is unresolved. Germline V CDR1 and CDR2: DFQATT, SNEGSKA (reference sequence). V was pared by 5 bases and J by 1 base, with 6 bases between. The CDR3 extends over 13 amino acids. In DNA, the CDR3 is TGCAGTGCTCCCAGTTCTGGGGCCAACGTCCTGACTTTC. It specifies CSAPSSGANVLTF.

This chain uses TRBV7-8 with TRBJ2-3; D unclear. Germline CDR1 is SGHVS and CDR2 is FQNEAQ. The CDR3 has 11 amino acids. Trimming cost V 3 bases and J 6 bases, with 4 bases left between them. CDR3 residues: CASSFRDTQYF. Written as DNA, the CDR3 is TGTGCCAGCAGCTTTAGGGATACGCAGTATTTT. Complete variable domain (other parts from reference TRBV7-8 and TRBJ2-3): GAGVSQSPRYKVAKRGQDVALRCDPISGHVSLFWYQQALGQGPEFLTYFQNEAQLDKSGLPSDRFFAERPEGSVSTLKIQRTQQEDSAVYLCASSFRDTQYFGPGTRLTVL.

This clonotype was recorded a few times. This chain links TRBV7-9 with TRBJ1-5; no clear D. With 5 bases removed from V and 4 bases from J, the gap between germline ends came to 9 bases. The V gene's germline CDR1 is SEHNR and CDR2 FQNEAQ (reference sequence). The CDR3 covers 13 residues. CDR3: CASSPGRNQPQHF. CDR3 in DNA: TGTGCCAGCAGCCCAGGCCGTAATCAGCCCCAGCATTTT.

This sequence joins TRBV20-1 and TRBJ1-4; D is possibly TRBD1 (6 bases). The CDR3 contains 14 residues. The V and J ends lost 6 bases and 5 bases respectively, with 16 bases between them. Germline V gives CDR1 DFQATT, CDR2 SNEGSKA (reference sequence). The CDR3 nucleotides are TGCAGTGCCCCTTGGCAGGGGCCGAATGAAAAACTGTTTTTT. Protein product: CSAPWQGPNEKLFF.

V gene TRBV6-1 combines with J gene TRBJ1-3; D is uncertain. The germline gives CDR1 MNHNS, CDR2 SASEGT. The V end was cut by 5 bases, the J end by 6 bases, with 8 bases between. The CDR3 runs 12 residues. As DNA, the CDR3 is TGTGCCAGCAGTAACCGGGCAAACACCATATATTTT. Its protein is CASSNRANTIYF.

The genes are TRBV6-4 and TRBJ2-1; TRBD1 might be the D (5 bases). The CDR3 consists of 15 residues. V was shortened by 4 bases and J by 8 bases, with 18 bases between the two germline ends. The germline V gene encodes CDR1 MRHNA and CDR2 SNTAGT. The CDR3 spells CASSGTPGQGDEQFF. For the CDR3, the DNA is TGTGCCAGCAGTGGTACTCCGGGCCAGGGCGATGAGCAGTTCTTC.

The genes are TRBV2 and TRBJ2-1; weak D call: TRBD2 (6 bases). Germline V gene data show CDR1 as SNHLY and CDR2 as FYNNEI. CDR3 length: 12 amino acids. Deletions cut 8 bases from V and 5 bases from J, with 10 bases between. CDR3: CASQPGDNEQFF. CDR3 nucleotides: TGTGCCAGCCAACCGGGGGACAATGAGCAGTTCTTC.

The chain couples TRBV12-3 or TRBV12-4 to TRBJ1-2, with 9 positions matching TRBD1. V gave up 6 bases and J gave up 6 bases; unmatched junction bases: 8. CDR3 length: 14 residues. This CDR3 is CASSRGTGTNGYTF. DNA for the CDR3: TGTGCCAGCAGCAGAGGGACAGGGACTAATGGCTACACCTTC.

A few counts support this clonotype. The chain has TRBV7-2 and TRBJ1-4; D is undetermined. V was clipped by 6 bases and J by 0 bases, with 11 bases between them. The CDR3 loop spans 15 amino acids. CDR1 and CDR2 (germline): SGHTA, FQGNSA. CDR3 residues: CASRPTFATNEKLFF. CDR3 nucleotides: TGTGCCAGCAGACCAACCTTTGCAACTAATGAAAAACTGTTTTTT.

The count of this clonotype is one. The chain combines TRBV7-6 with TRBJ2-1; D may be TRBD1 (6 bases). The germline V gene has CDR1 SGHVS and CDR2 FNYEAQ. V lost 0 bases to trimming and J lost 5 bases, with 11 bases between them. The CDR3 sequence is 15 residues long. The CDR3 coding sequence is TGTGCCAGCAGCTTAGCGGGGGCCTTTAACAATGAGCAGTTCTTC. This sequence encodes CASSLAGAFNNEQFF.

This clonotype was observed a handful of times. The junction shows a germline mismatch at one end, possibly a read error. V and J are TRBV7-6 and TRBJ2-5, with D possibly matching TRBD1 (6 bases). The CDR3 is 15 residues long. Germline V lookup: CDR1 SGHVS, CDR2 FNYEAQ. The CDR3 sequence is CASSVANRGGETQYF. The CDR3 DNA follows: TGTGCCAGCAGCGTAGCAAATCGAGGGGGAGAGACCCAGTACTTC.

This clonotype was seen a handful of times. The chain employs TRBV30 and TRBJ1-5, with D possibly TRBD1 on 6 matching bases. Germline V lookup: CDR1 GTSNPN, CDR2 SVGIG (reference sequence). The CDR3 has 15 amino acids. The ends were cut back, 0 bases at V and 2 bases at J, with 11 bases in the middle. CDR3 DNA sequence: TGTGCCTGGAGTGTACGGGCAGGGGGCAATCAGCCCCAGCATTTT. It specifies CAWSVRAGGNQPQHF.

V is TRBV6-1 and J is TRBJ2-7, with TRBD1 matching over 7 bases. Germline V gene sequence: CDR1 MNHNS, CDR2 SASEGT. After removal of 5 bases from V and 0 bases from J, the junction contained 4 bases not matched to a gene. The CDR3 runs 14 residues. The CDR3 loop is CASSLDRASYEQYF. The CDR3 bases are TGTGCCAGCAGTCTCGACAGGGCCTCCTACGAGCAGTACTTC.

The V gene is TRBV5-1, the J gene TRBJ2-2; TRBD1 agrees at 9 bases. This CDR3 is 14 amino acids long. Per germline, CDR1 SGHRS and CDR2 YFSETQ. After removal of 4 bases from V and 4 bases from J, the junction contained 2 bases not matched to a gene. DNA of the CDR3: TGCGCCAGCAGCACGGGACAGGGCACCGGGGAGCTGTTTTTT. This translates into CASSTGQGTGELFF.